This T cell receptor beta chain is drawn from a study of beta chain features in type 1 diabetes. Findings and caveats of the study: Across all four CD4+ subsets, people with type 1 diabetes showed modestly shorter TCRB CDR3s.

Points on this clone: What it recognizes is unknown.

The entirety of the isolated RNA underwent reverse transcription, so expressed TCRB transcripts were sequenced. Assay: immunoSEQ multiplex PCR; the TCRdb copy retains only in-frame clones and omits some. The profile shows hundreds of thousands of clones, 11% to 15% of them singletons. Averaging roughly 120 mL, one heparinised blood draw came from each individual donor. J lost 8 bases, V lost 5 bases, and 11 bases had no gene match. Germline lookup yields CDR1 SGHTA and CDR2 FQGNSA. This CDR3 is 14 amino acids long. This sequence joins TRBV7-2 and TRBJ1-2; TRBD1 matches at 7 bases. The clonotype was recovered from a man aged 18 to 30 with type 1 diabetes. Input material: naive CD4+ T cells from blood. In nucleotides, the CDR3 is TGTGCCAGCAGCCCCCGGACAGGTCTTTGGGGCTACACCTTC. The encoded protein is CASSPRTGLWGYTF.